These 25 T cell receptor beta chains were all obtained from the same sample, sequenced in a study of cytomegalovirus exposure and HLA in healthy donors. PCR was performed using 60 Vbeta and 13 Jbeta primers. Repertoires were generated with immunoSEQ multiplex PCR, while TCRdb's copy carries only in-frame clones and drops some. The repertoire holds roughly 100,000 clones, with 78% as singletons. Sequenced input: PBMCs. The receptors stem from a man aged 25 to 40 in good health and CMV-seronegative.

This clone was found once. The V call is TRBV6-5, the J call TRBJ2-5; tentatively, D is TRBD1 (6 bases). V dropped 7 bases and J dropped 6 bases, with 18 bases sitting between them. CDR3 length equals 14 residues. The germline CDR1 and CDR2 sequences are MNHEY and SVGAGI. The DNA of the CDR3 is TGTGCCAGCAAACAGGGAACGCTTTCAAAGACCCAGTACTTC. It codes for CASKQGTLSKTQYF.

The V gene is TRBV11-2, the J gene TRBJ2-7; possibly TRBD2 for D (6 bases). This CDR3 is 15 amino acids long. In germline, CDR1 is SGHAT, CDR2 FQNNGV. The germline V and J ends were trimmed by 7 bases and 3 bases, with 19 bases remaining between them. The CDR3 reads CASTEGWGEHYEQYF. The DNA for the CDR3 is TGTGCCAGCACCGAGGGGTGGGGGGAACACTACGAGCAGTACTTC.

This clone was seen a handful of times. This chain connects TRBV4-3 to TRBJ2-2; D ambiguous. This CDR3 is built from 12 residues. Per the germline V gene, CDR1 is LGHNA and CDR2 is YSLEER. V lost 6 bases to trimming and J lost 6 bases, with 8 bases between them. The chain's CDR3 is CASSRHPGELFF. CDR3 DNA sequence: TGCGCCAGCAGTCGACATCCCGGGGAGCTGTTTTTT.

The chain joins TRBV19 to TRBJ2-1; D is ambiguous. CDR1 is LNHDA, CDR2 SQIVND, per germline (reference sequence). This CDR3 comprises 14 residues. The V end lost 1 base, the J end lost 5 bases, and 9 bases lay between the germline ends. The CDR3 bases are TGTGCCAGTAGTATAGTTTTCAGAAACAATGAGCAGTTCTTC. Encoded protein: CASSIVFRNNEQFF. Full variable domain (outside the CDR3, taken from reference TRBV19 and TRBJ2-1): DGGITQSPKYLFRKEGQNVTLSCEQNLNHDAMYWYRQDPGQGLRLIYYSQIVNDFQKGDIAEGYSVSREKKESFPLTVTSAQKNPTAFYLCASSIVFRNNEQFFGPGTRLTVL.

This chain connects TRBV7-2 to TRBJ2-5, with D possibly matching TRBD1 (6 bases). The length of the CDR3 is 15 residues. CDR1 is SGHTA, CDR2 FQGNSA, per germline. V lost 5 bases and J lost 2, with 15 bases in between. The chain's CDR3 is CASSRKQGIQETQYF. CDR3 nucleotide sequence: TGTGCCAGCAGCCGAAAGCAGGGGATTCAAGAGACCCAGTACTTC.

The chain has TRBV10-2 and TRBJ1-5; D not resolved. This CDR3 has 15 residues. CDR1 is WSHSY and CDR2 is SAAADI in the germline V gene. The V and J ends lost 2 bases and 6 bases respectively, with 14 bases between them. This chain's CDR3 is CASSENNPNGQPQHF. The CDR3, as DNA: TGCGCCAGCAGTGAGAACAACCCAAATGGTCAGCCCCAGCATTTT.

CDR3 in amino acids: CASSDRRISYNEQFF. The CDR3 bases are TGTGCCAGCAGTGACCGGAGAATCTCCTACAATGAGCAGTTCTTC. The rearrangement joins TRBV6-1 to TRBJ2-1, with unresolved D. The V gene lost 3 bases and the J gene lost 0 bases, with 9 bases spanning the gap. This CDR3 spans 15 amino acids. The V gene's germline CDR1 is MNHNS and CDR2 SASEGT.

J is TRBJ2-7 and V is TRBV4-1, with 7 bases identical to TRBD1. Germline V gene sequence: CDR1 MGHRA, CDR2 YSYEKL. J lost 3 bases, V lost 0 bases, and 5 bases had no gene match. This CDR3 spans 15 amino acids. As DNA, the CDR3 is TGCGCCAGCAGCCAAGAGGGGGACAGAGACTACGAGCAGTACTTC. Translation gives CASSQEGDRDYEQYF.

Only one count was recorded for this clone. The chain joins TRBV7-6 to TRBJ2-2, with no clear D. The CDR3 is 16 amino acids. Trimming pared 1 base from V and 2 bases from J, leaving 11 bases between. Germline V CDR1 and CDR2: SGHVS, FNYEAQ. The CDR3 region has the DNA TGTGCCAGCAGCTTAGGCCAAGCCTTAAACACCGGGGAGCTGTTTTTT. Amino acid sequence: CASSLGQALNTGELFF.

In this sample, this clone turned up a few times. This chain connects TRBV6-4 to TRBJ2-7, with TRBD2 identical over 11 bases. V trimming: 5 bases; J trimming: 5 bases; junction bases outside the gene matches: 5. Germline-derived CDR1 and CDR2 are MRHNA and SNTAGT. The CDR3 has 14 residues. The CDR3 reads CASSLAGGEDEQYF. As DNA, the CDR3 is TGTGCCAGCAGTCTAGCGGGAGGAGAGGACGAGCAGTACTTC.

This rearrangement joins TRBV6-6 to TRBJ2-5, with 10 bases fitting TRBD2. The V gene end was trimmed by 0 bases and the J gene end by 5 bases; junction bases not matched to a gene: 3. The CDR3 runs 15 residues. Germline CDR1 reads MNHNY; CDR2 reads SVGAGI (reference sequence). As DNA, the CDR3 is TGTGCCAGCAGTTACTCGCTAGCGGGGGTGGAGACCCAGTACTTC. It is translated as CASSYSLAGVETQYF.

In its sample, this clone was seen a few times. The chain carries TRBV6-1 and TRBJ1-3; possibly TRBD1 for D (6 bases). Germline V gene data show CDR1 as MNHNS and CDR2 as SASEGT. V was cut by 2 bases and J by 10 bases, with 21 bases left in between. The CDR3 contains 16 residues. CDR3 bases: TGTGCCAGCAGTGAATCCAGGGGCGTCCGGGGGGGGACCATATATTTT. The encoded protein is CASSESRGVRGGTIYF.

The chain carries TRBV29-1 and TRBJ1-2, with 10 bases matching TRBD1. CDR1 is SQVTM and CDR2 is ANQGSEA in the germline V gene. V dropped 6 bases and J dropped 8; count of bases not matched to a gene: 3. The CDR3 length is 11 residues. This CDR3 reads CSVGQGDGYTF. The CDR3 DNA sequence: TGCAGCGTAGGACAGGGGGACGGCTACACCTTC.

This chain links TRBV28 with TRBJ1-4, with D perhaps matching TRBD1 (5 bases). Germline V gives CDR1 MDHEN, CDR2 SYDVKM. This CDR3 has 14 residues. With 3 bases removed from V and 6 bases from J, the gap between germline ends came to 11 bases. In DNA, the CDR3 is TGTGCCAGCAGTTTGGGGGGAGTTGATGAAAAACTGTTTTTT. Protein product: CASSLGGVDEKLFF.

This chain connects TRBV7-9 to TRBJ1-1; 7 bases match TRBD1. The V gene's germline CDR1 is SEHNR and CDR2 FQNEAQ (reference sequence). There are 15 residues in the CDR3. V shed 2 bases, J shed 5 bases, and the junction held 8 bases outside the gene matches. CDR3 sequence: CASSLSAGGNTEAFF. CDR3 DNA: TGTGCCAGCAGCTTAAGTGCAGGGGGAAATACTGAAGCTTTCTTT.

The chain is built from TRBV28 and TRBJ2-2; 7 bases agree with TRBD2. Germline trimming cut 2 bases from V and 2 bases from J; bases unmatched to any gene: 2. CDR3 length equals 15 residues. CDR1 is MDHEN, CDR2 SYDVKM, per germline. The CDR3 DNA reads as TGTGCCAGCAGTTTAGCGGGGGATAACACCGGGGAGCTGTTTTTT. Protein sequence: CASSLAGDNTGELFF. Supplemented by reference TRBV28 and TRBJ2-2, the full variable domain reads DVKVTQSSRYLVKRTGEKVFLECVQDMDHENMFWYRQDPGLGLRLIYFSYDVKMKEKGDIPEGYSVSREKKERFSLILESASTNQTSMYLCASSLAGDNTGELFFGEGSRLTVL.

The rearrangement uses TRBV4-3 and TRBJ1-2; D may be TRBD1 (5 bases). Germline CDR1 and CDR2: LGHNA and YSLEER. The CDR3 spans 16 residues. V dropped 3 bases and J dropped 2 bases, with 16 bases sitting between them. The CDR3 spells CASSQPGGGWNYGYTF. The CDR3 nucleotides read TGCGCCAGCAGCCAGCCCGGGGGAGGGTGGAACTATGGCTACACCTTC.

The CDR3 protein is CASSLAPSGTSYNEQFF. The CDR3 DNA reads TGTGCCAGCAGCTTGGCTCCTAGCGGGACCTCCTACAATGAGCAGTTCTTC. This chain connects TRBV5-6 to TRBJ2-1; 9 bases match TRBD2. V was clipped by 0 bases and J by 0 bases; unmatched bases: 4. CDR1 is SGHDT and CDR2 is YYEEEE in the germline V gene. CDR3 length equals 17 residues.

This rearrangement joins TRBV27 to TRBJ1-2; the D gene is possibly TRBD1 (6 bases). Trimming stripped 7 bases from V and 4 bases from J, with 19 bases between. The CDR3 is 15 amino acids. From germline, CDR1 is MNHEY and CDR2 SMNVEV (reference sequence). The CDR3 reads CASTTRGWGPYGYTF. DNA of the CDR3: TGTGCCAGCACTACCCGCGGGTGGGGGCCCTATGGCTACACCTTC.

The V call is TRBV12-5, the J call TRBJ2-7, with 9 bases matching TRBD1. The ends lost 1 base at V and 5 bases at J; junction bases unmatched: 9. This CDR3 contains 16 residues. CDR1 and CDR2 (germline): LGHNT, FRNRAP. CDR3 protein: CASGLEKTGGVHEQYF. DNA of the CDR3: TGTGCTAGTGGTTTGGAAAAGACAGGGGGTGTCCACGAGCAGTACTTC.

The chain combines TRBV7-2 with TRBJ1-5; D is perhaps TRBD1 (5 bases). The germline V gene has CDR1 SGHTA and CDR2 FQGNSA. Trimming took off 10 bases at V and 0 bases at J, with 16 bases between the two ends. The CDR3 has 15 amino acids. The CDR3 here is CATSPGPYSNQPQHF. The DNA for the CDR3 is TGTGCCACCTCACCAGGGCCTTATAGCAATCAGCCCCAGCATTTT.

V gene TRBV28 combines with J gene TRBJ2-1; the D is unclear. The CDR3 consists of 13 residues. Germline values: CDR1 MDHEN, CDR2 SYDVKM. Trimming shortened V by 2 bases and J by 4 bases, and 6 bases separated the two germline ends. CDR3 amino acids: CASSLPQYNEQFF. The CDR3 nucleotides read TGTGCCAGCAGTTTACCGCAGTACAATGAGCAGTTCTTC.

The rearrangement uses TRBV2 and TRBJ1-4, with a possible D match to TRBD1 (5 bases). The germline V and J ends were trimmed by 1 base and 4 bases, with 19 bases remaining between them. Germline CDR1 and CDR2: SNHLY and FYNNEI. This CDR3 has 18 residues. CDR3 loop: CASSEVGARARGNEKLFF. The CDR3 coding sequence is TGTGCCAGCAGTGAAGTTGGGGCCAGGGCGCGAGGTAATGAAAAACTGTTTTTT.

This sequence joins TRBV5-5 and TRBJ1-1, with 12 bases fitting TRBD1. Germline V CDR1 and CDR2: SGHKS, YYEKEE (reference sequence). The length of the CDR3 is 16 residues. With V trimmed by 1 base and J by 10 bases, 11 bases remained unmatched. CDR3 nucleotides: TGTGCCAGCAGCTTGAGTTACGGGACAGGGGGCGGTGGAGCTTTCTTT. Its protein product is CASSLSYGTGGGGAFF.

CDR3 loop: CASSLEGGLAYEQYF. The CDR3 DNA sequence: TGTGCCAGTAGCCTCGAGGGGGGGTTAGCCTACGAGCAGTACTTC. V gene TRBV19 combines with J gene TRBJ2-7; weak D call: TRBD2 (7 bases). Trimming left V 6 bases short and J 2 bases short, with 17 bases between. Per germline, CDR1 LNHDA and CDR2 SQIVND (reference sequence). The length of the CDR3 is 15 residues.